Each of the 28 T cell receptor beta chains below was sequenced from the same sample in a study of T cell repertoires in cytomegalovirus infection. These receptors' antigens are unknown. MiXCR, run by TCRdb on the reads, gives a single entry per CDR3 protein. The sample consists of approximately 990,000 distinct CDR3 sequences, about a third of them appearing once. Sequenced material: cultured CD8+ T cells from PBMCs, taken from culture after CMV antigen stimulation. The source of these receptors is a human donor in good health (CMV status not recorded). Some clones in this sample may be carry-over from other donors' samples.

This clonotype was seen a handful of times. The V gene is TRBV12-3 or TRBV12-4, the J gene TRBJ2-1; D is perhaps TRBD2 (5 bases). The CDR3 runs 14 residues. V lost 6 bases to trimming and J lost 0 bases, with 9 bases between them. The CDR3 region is CASRGDFSYNEQFF. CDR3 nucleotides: TGTGCCAGCAGGGGAGACTTCTCCTACAATGAGCAGTTCTTC.

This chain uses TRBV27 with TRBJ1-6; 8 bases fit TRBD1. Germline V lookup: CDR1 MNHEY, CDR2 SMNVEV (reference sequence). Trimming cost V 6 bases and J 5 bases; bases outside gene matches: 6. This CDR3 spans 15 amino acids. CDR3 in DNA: TGTGCCAGCAGCGGGGGACAGGATGATAATTCACCCCTCCACTTT. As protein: CASSGGQDDNSPLHF.

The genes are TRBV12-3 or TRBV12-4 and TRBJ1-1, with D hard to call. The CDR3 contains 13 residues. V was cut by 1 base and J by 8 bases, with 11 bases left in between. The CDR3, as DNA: TGTGCCAGCAGTTTAGGCCCTCTCTGGGAAGCTTTCTTT. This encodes CASSLGPLWEAFF.

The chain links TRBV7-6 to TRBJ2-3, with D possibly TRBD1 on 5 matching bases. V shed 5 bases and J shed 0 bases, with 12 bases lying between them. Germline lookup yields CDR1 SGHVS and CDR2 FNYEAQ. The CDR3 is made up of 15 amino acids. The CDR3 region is CASSRTGSSTDTQYF. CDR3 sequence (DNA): TGTGCCAGCAGCCGCACAGGATCTAGCACAGATACGCAGTATTTT.

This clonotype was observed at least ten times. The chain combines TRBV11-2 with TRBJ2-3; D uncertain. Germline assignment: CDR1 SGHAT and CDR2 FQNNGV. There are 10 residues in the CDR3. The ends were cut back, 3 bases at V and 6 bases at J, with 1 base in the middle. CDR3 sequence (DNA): TGTGCCAGCAGCTTTGATACGCAGTATTTT. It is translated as CASSFDTQYF.

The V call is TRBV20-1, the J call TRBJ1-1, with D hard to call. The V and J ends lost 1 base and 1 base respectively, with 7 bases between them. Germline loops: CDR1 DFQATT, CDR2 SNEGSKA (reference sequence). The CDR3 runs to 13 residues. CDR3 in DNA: TGCAGTGCTAGAGCGATGGAGAACACTGAAGCTTTCTTT. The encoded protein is CSARAMENTEAFF.

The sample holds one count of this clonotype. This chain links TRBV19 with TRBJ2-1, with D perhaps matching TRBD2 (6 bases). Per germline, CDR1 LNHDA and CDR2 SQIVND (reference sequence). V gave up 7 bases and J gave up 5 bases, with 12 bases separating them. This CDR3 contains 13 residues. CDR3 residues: CASIPPGDNEQFF. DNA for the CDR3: TGTGCCAGTATTCCCCCGGGGGACAATGAGCAGTTCTTC.

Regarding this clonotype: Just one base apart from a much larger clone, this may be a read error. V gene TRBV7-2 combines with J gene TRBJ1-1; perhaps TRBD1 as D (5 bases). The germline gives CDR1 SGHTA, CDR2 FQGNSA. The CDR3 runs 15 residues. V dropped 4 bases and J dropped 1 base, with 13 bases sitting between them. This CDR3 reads CASSSFRATNTEAFF. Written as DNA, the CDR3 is TGTGCCAGCAGCTCCTTCAGGGCCACGAACACTGAAGCTTTCTTT.

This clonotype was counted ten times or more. CDR3 nucleotide sequence: TGTGCCAGCAGTTTAGCGCTTGGGCCATACGAGCAGTACTTC. It encodes CASSLALGPYEQYF. The V and J genes are TRBV12-3 or TRBV12-4 and TRBJ2-7; no definite D call. Trimming removed 0 bases at V and 4 bases at J, with 10 bases between. This CDR3 is built from 14 residues.

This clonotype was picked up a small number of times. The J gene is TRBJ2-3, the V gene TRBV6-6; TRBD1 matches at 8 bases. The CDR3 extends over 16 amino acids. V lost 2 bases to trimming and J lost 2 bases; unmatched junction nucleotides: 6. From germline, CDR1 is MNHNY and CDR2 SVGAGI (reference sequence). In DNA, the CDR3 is TGTGCCAGCAGTTACAAGTGGCAGGGGGCCACAGATACGCAGTATTTT. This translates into CASSYKWQGATDTQYF.

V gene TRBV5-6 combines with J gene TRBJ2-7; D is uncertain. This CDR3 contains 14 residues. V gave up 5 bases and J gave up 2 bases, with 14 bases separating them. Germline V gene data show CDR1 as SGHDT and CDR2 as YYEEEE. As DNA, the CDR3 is TGTGCCAGCAGTTTGAACAGCCGCGCCTACGAGCAGTACTTC. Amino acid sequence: CASSLNSRAYEQYF.

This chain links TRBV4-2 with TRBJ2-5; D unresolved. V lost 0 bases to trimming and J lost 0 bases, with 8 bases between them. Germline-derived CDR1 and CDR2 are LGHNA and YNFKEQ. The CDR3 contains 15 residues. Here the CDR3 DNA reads TGTGCCAGCAGCCAAGATGGTGACTACCAAGAGACCCAGTACTTC. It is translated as CASSQDGDYQETQYF.

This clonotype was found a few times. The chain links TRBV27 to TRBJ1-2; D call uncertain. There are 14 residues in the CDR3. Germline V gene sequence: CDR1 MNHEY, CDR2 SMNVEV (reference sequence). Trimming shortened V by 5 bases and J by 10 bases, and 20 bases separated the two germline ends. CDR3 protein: CASSPLRGSVLYTF. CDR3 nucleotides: TGTGCCAGCAGTCCACTAAGAGGGAGTGTGCTCTACACCTTC.

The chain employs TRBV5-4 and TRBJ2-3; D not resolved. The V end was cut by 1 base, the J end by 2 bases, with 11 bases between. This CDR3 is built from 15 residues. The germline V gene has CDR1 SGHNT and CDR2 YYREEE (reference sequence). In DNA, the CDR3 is TGTGCCAGCAGCTTGAAGGGCTCTGCCACAGATACGCAGTATTTT. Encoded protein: CASSLKGSATDTQYF.

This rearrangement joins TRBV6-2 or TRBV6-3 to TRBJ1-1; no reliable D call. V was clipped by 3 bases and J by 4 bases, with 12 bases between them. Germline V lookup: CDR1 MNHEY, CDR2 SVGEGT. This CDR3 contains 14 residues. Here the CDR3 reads CASSYAEVTTEAFF. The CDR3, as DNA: TGTGCCAGCAGTTATGCGGAGGTTACCACTGAAGCTTTCTTT.

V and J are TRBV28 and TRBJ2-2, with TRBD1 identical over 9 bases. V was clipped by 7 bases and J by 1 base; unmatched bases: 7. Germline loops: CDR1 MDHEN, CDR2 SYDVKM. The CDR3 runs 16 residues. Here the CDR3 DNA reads TGTGCCAGCACCCGCCGGGACAGGGAGAACACCGGGGAGCTGTTTTTT. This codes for CASTRRDRENTGELFF. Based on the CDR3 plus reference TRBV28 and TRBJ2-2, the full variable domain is DVKVTQSSRYLVKRTGEKVFLECVQDMDHENMFWYRQDPGLGLRLIYFSYDVKMKEKGDIPEGYSVSREKKERFSLILESASTNQTSMYLCASTRRDRENTGELFFGEGSRLTVL.

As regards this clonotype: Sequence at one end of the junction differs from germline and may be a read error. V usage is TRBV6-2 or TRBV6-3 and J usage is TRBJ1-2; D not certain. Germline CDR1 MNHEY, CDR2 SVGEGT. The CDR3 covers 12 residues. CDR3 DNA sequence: TGTGCCAACAGTTACGCCGGAAGGGGCTACACCTTC. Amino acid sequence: CANSYAGRGYTF.

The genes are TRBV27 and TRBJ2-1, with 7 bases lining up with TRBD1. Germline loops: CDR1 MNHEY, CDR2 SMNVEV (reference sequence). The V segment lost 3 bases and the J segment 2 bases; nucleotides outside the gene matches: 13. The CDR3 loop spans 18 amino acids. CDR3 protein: CASSFPPPTGTAYNEQFF. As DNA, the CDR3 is TGTGCCAGCAGTTTTCCTCCTCCCACCGGGACAGCCTACAATGAGCAGTTCTTC.

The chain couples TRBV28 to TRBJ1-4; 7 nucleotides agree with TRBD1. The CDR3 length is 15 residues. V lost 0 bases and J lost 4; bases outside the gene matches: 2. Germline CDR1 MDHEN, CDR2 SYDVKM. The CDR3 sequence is CASSLWTGRNEKLFF. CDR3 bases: TGTGCCAGCAGTTTATGGACAGGGCGTAATGAAAAACTGTTTTTT.

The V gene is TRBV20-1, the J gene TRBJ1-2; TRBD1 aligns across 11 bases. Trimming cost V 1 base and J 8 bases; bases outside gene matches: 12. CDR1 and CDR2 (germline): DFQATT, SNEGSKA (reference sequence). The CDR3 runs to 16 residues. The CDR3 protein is CSARGWDRGFIEGYTF. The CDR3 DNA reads TGCAGTGCTAGAGGTTGGGACAGGGGGTTTATTGAAGGCTACACCTTC.

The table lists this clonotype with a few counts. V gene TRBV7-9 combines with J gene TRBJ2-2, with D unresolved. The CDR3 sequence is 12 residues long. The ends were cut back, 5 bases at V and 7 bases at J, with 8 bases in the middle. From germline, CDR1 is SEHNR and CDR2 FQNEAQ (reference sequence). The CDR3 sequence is CASSRLDGELFF. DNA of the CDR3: TGTGCCAGCAGCCGATTGGACGGGGAGCTGTTTTTT.

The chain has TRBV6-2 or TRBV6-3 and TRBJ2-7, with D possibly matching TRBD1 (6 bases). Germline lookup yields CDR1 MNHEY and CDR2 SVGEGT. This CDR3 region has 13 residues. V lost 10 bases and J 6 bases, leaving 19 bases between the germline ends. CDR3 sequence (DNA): TGTGCCACCGGGACAATCACTCTACTCGAGCAGTACGTC. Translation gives CATGTITLLEQYV.

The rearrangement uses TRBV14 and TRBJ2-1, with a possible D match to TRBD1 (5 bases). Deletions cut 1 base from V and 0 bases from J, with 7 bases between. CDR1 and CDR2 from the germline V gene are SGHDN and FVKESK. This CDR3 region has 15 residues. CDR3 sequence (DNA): TGTGCCAGCAGCCAAGTCGACAGCTCCTACAATGAGCAGTTCTTC. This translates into CASSQVDSSYNEQFF.

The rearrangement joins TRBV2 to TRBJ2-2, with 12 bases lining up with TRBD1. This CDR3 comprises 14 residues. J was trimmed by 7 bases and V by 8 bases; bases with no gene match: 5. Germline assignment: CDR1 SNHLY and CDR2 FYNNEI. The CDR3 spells CASLGTGGFGELFF. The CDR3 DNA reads TGTGCCAGCCTTGGGACAGGGGGCTTCGGGGAGCTGTTTTTT.

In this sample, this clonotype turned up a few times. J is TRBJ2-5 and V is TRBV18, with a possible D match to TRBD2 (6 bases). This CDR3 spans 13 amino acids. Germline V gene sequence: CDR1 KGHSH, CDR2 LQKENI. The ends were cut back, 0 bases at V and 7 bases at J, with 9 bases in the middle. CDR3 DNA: TGTGCCAGCTCACCACCCAAGGGAGGGACCCAGTACTTC. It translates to CASSPPKGGTQYF.

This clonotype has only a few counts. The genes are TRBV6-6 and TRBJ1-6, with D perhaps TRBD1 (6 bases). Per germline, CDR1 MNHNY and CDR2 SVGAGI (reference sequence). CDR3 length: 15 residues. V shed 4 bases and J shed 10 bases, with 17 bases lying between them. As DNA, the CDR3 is TGTGCCAGCAGTTTAACCAAGGGGGGCCGGTCACCCCTCCACTTT. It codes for CASSLTKGGRSPLHF.

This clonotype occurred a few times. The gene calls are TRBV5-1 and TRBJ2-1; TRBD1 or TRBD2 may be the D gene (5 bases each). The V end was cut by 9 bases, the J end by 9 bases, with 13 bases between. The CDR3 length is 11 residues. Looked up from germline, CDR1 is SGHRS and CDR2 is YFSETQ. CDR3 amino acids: CATSYGGEQFF. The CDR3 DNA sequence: TGCGCCACCTCGTATGGGGGTGAGCAGTTCTTC.

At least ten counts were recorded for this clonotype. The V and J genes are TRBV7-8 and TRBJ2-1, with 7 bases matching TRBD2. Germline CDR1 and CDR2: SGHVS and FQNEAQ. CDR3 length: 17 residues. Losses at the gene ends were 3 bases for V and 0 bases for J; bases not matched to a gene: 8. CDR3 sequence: CASSFPERGDSYNEQFF. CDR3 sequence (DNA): TGTGCCAGCAGCTTTCCGGAGCGGGGTGACTCCTACAATGAGCAGTTCTTC.